This T cell receptor (beta chain) is drawn from a study of CD8 T cells in Susac syndrome (dated by TCRdb to about 2019). Broadly, across the study: Of the Susac syndrome patients who were sequenced, fewer than ten were in clinical remission while about six had clinically active disease. At blood withdrawal, Susac syndrome patients were therapy-naive, treated with corticosteroids (with IVIg additionally given to some), or treated with IVIg alone. Whether CD8+ T cell activation and differentiation in Susac syndrome was antigen driven was tested using repertoire sequencing. The clonality of the CD8+ T cell repertoire was compared across about a dozen healthy donors, roughly 14 Susac syndrome patients and fewer than 16 multiple sclerosis patients. What the study reported, not specific to this receptor: The number of individuals in the TCR sequencing and HLA analysis was acknowledged as relatively small. CD8+ repertoires in Susac syndrome showed clonal expansion, which was highest in CD8+ TEMRA cells and was greater in clinically active patients than in remitting patients. Looking at Susac-specific public clones, the researchers identified some 15 in the total CD8+ repertoire and several in the CD8+ TEMRA repertoire.

There are 14 amino acids in the CDR3, from cysteine to phenylalanine inclusive. Here the CDR3 DNA is all that survives: 42 bases in frame from base 1. Sequences KGHSH (CDR1) and LQKENI (CDR2) are obtained from the germline V gene. Relative to germline, V is 3 bases shorter and J is 5 bases shorter, with 13 bases between their ends. RNA was extracted with the RNeasy kit and roughly 0.5 to 1 ug was reverse transcribed using random hexamers. The immunoSEQ multiplex PCR assay, covering 54 Vbeta and 13 Jbeta segments, was used to amplify TCR beta CDR3 regions. Bias from PCR amplification was corrected by using a synthetic template baseline for primer optimization and for computational correction. The authors' analysis ran thus. Reads were annotated to V, D and J genes according to IMGT and were analyzed with immunoSEQ Analyzer, with only productive sequences retained. Clonality was calculated as one minus the Shannon entropy normalized by log2 of the number of productive unique sequences. Public and private clones were assessed among the 100 most prevalent clones of each patient and control. Clones were defined as Susac-specific if absent from the healthy and MS cohorts, from around 1,100 published viral clones and from other ImmuneACCESS disease sequences. TCRdb reworked the public reads: Q25 trimming with fastp, MiXCR clone assembly, productive beta chains retained. Rows with a matching CDR3 protein are joined into one entry that keeps the most common DNA and genes. The V and J calls follow TCRdb's processing rather than the paper's. The sample table records approximately 190,000 distinct CDR3 sequences; around 95% of these occur just once. The ten largest account for about 0.15% of the sample.

Peripheral blood CD8+ and CD4+ T cells from healthy donors, Susac syndrome patients and multiple sclerosis patients were profiled using high-throughput TCR beta sequencing. Recently defined diagnostic criteria for definite or probable disease were met by the Susac syndrome patients. Bulk CD8+ and CD4+ T cells were purified by magnetic negative isolation, while CD8+ TEMRA cells were enriched using FACS. Blood was collected in EDTA tubes and processed within 24 hours, with PBMCs isolated through density gradient centrifugation. PBMCs intended for TCR sequencing were frozen in liquid nitrogen and were later thawed in a 37 degrees C water bath. The sorted or isolated CD4+, CD8+ and CD8+ TEMRA cells had a purity of 90% or higher. About this clonotype itself: This receptor's antigen is unknown. The record has no base qualities; no much larger clone is one base away.

The source material was CD8+ T cells from PBMCs. This clonotype originated in a human donor with Susac syndrome. The sequence links TRBV18 to TRBJ1-1, with the D gene too uncertain to name. The CDR3: CASSPPGPQTEAFF. The DNA sequence follows: TGTGCCAGCTCACCGCCGGGCCCCCAAACTGAAGCTTTCTTT.